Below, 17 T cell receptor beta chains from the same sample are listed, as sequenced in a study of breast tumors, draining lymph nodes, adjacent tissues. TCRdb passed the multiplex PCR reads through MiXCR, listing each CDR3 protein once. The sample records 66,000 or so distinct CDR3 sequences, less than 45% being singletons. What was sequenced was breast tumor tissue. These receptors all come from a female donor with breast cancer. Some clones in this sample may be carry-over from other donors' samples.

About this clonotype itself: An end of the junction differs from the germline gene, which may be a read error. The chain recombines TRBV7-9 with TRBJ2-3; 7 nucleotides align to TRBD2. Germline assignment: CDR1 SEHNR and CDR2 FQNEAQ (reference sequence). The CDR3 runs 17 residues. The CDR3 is CASSSVSGIADTDPQYF. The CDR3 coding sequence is TGTGCCAGCAGCTCGGTCAGCGGGATAGCGGACACAGATCCGCAGTATTTT.

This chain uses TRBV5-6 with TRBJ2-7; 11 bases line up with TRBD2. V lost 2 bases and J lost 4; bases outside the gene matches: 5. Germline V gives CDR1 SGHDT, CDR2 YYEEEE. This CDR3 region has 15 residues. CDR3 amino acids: CASSFGTSGWYEQYF. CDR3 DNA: TGTGCCAGCAGCTTCGGGACTAGCGGATGGTACGAGCAGTACTTC.

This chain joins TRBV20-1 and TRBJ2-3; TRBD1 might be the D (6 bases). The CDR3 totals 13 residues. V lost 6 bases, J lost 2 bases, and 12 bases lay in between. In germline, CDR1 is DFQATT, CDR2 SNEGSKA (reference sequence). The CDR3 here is CSAITGSTDTQYF. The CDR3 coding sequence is TGCAGTGCCATTACAGGGTCCACAGATACGCAGTATTTT.

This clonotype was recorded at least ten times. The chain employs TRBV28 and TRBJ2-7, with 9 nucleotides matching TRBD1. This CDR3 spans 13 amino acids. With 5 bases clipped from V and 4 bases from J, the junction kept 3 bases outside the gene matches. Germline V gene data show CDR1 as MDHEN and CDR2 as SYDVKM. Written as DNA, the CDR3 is TGTGCCAGCAGTCCGGGACAGGGATACGAGCAGTACTTC. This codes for CASSPGQGYEQYF.

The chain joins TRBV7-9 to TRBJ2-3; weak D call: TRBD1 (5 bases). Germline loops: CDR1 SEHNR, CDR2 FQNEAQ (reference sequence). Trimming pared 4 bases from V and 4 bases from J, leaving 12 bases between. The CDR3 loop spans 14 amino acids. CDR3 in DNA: TGTGCCAGCAGCTCGGGTAAGGGGCCAGATACGCAGTATTTT. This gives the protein CASSSGKGPDTQYF. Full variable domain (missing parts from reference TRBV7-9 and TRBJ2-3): DTGVSQNPRHKITKRGQNVTFRCDPISEHNRLYWYRQTLGQGPEFLTYFQNEAQLEKSRLLSDRFSAERPKGSFSTLEIQRTEQGDSAMYLCASSSGKGPDTQYFGPGTRLTVL.

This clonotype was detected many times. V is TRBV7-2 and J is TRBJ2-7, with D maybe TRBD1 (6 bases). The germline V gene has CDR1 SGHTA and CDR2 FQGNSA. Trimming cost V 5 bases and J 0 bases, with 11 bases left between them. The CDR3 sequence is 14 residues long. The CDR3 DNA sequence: TGTGCCAGCAGCCTCGGGACAAACTCCTACGAGCAGTACTTC. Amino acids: CASSLGTNSYEQYF.

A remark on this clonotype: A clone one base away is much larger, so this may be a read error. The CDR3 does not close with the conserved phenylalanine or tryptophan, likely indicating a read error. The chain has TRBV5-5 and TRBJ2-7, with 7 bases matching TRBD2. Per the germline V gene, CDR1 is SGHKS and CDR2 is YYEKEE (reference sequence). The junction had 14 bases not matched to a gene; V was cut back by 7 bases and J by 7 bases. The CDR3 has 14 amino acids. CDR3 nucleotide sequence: TGTGCCAGCTACTTAACGGGGGGTTTCTTAGAGCAGTACCTC. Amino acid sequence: CASYLTGGFLEQYL.

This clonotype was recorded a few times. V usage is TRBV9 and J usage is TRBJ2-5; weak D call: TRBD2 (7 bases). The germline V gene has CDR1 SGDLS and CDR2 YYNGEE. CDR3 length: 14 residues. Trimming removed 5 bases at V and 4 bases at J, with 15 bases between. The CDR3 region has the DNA TGTGCCAGCAGTAGGGGGGGGGCTGGAGAGACCCAGTACTTC. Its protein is CASSRGGAGETQYF.

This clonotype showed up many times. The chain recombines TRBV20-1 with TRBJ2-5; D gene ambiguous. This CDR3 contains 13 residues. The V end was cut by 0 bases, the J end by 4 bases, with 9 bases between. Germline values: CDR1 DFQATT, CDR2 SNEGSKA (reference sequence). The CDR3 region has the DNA TGCAGTGCTAGAGATCTCGGCACAGAGACCCAGTACTTC. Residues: CSARDLGTETQYF.

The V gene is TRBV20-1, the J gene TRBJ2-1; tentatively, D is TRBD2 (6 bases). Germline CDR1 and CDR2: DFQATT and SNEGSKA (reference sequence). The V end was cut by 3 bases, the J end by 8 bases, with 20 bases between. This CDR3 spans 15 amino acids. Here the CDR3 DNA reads TGCAGTGCTAGCGGCAGGAGGGCCTCTTGGGATGAGCAGTTCTTC. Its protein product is CSASGRRASWDEQFF.

The CDR3 DNA follows: TGCAGTGCTAGAGATCTCAGAAGGGGCACTGAAGCTTTCTTT. It encodes CSARDLRRGTEAFF. The V and J genes are TRBV20-1 and TRBJ1-1, with TRBD1 as a possible D gene (5 bases). The CDR3 contains 14 residues. Germline CDR1 and CDR2: DFQATT and SNEGSKA (reference sequence). V was pared by 0 bases and J by 4 bases, with 12 bases between.

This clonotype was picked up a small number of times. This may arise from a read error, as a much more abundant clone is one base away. Here the CDR3 reads CASSFIGGLGYGYTF. The CDR3 bases are TGTGCCAGCAGTTTCATCGGGGGGCTCGGCTATGGCTACACCTTC. The chain recombines TRBV12-3 or TRBV12-4 with TRBJ1-2, with D maybe TRBD1 (6 bases). Trimming pared 3 bases from V and 4 bases from J, leaving 15 bases between. CDR3 size: 15 residues.

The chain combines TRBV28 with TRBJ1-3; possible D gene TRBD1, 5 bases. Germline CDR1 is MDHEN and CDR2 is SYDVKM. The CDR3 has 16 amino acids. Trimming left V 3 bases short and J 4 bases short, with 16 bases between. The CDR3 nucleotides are TGTGCCAGCAGTTTTCAGGGTAGGGCGTCGGGAAACACCATATATTTT. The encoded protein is CASSFQGRASGNTIYF.

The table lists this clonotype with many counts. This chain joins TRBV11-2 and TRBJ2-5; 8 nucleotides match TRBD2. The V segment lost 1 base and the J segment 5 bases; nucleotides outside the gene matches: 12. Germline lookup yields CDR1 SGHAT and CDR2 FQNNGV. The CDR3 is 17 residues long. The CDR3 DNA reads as TGTGCCAGCAGCTTAGTTGGGGGGATTGGCGGGAGGGAGACCCAGTACTTC. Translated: CASSLVGGIGGRETQYF.

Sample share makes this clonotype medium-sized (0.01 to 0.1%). CDR3 nucleotides: TGCAGTGCTAGTTTGCAGCACTATGGCTACACCTTC. This sequence encodes CSASLQHYGYTF. The V call is TRBV20-1, the J call TRBJ1-2, with D hard to call. The germline gives CDR1 DFQATT, CDR2 SNEGSKA (reference sequence). The V end was cut by 3 bases, the J end by 3 bases, with 8 bases between. This CDR3 contains 12 residues.

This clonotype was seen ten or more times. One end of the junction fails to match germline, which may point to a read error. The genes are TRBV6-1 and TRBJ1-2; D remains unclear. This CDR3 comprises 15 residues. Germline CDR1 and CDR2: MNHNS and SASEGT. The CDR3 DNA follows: TGTGCCAGCAGTCACCCGGCTTTGGGTAACGATGGCTACACCTTC. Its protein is CASSHPALGNDGYTF.

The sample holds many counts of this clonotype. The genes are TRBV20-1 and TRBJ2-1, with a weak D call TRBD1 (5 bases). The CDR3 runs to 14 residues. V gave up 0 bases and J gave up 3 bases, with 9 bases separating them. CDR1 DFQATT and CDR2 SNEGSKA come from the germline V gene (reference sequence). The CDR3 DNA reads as TGCAGTGCTAGAGACAGGGTTAACTACAATGAGCAGTTCTTC. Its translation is CSARDRVNYNEQFF.